One sample yielded the 13 T cell receptor beta chains listed below, sequenced in a study of blood T cell repertoires in COVID-19. Some clones are missing from TCRdb's copy, which holds only in-frame ones; the method was immunoSEQ multiplex PCR. The table records 270,000 or so clones, around 93% of them present only once. Sequencing was done on a sample of PBMCs or T cells enriched from blood (not recorded which). The receptors come from a man in his forties or fifties who had been exposed to COVID-19.

This chain connects TRBV5-1 to TRBJ2-1, with D uncertain. Trimming stripped 4 bases from V and 0 bases from J, with 2 bases between. In germline, CDR1 is SGHRS, CDR2 YFSETQ. This CDR3 contains 12 residues. The CDR3: CASSRSYNEQFF. The CDR3 DNA reads as TGCGCCAGCAGCCGCTCCTACAATGAGCAGTTCTTC.

The rearrangement links TRBV4-1 to TRBJ2-7; D might be TRBD1 (5 bases). CDR1 is MGHRA and CDR2 is YSYEKL in the germline V gene. The CDR3 sequence is 14 residues long. With 3 bases removed from V and 3 bases from J, the gap between germline ends came to 12 bases. The CDR3 DNA reads as TGCGCCAGCAGCCACTTAAGGGGCATCTACGAGCAGTACTTC. This encodes CASSHLRGIYEQYF.

The J gene is TRBJ2-2, the V gene TRBV9; 11 nucleotides match TRBD2. The CDR3 extends over 18 amino acids. CDR1 and CDR2 from the germline V gene are SGDLS and YYNGEE. V shed 4 bases, J shed 5 bases, and the junction held 13 bases outside the gene matches. CDR3 sequence (DNA): TGTGCCAGCAGCTCCTCGGCTAGCGGGAGGAGGAAGACCGGGGAGCTGTTTTTT. Translating gives CASSSSASGRRKTGELFF.

The J gene is TRBJ2-1, the V gene TRBV18, with 14 bases identical to TRBD2. Germline CDR1 is KGHSH and CDR2 is LQKENI. This CDR3 region has 17 residues. Trimming cost V 3 bases and J 0 bases; bases outside gene matches: 1. CDR3 coding DNA: TGTGCCAGCTCACCCGGGACTAGCGGGAGCTCCTACAATGAGCAGTTCTTC. Its protein is CASSPGTSGSSYNEQFF.

The V and J genes are TRBV7-6 and TRBJ2-7; D not certain. This CDR3 is built from 13 residues. Per germline, CDR1 SGHVS and CDR2 FNYEAQ. The V end lost 5 bases, the J end lost 6 bases, and 14 bases lay between the germline ends. The CDR3 loop reads CASSASELREQYF. The CDR3 DNA is TGTGCCAGCAGCGCTTCGGAGCTGCGCGAGCAGTACTTC.

The chain has TRBV13 and TRBJ2-1; possibly TRBD2 for D (5 bases). The CDR3 spans 15 residues. CDR1 is PRHDT and CDR2 is FYEKMQ in the germline V gene (reference sequence). Deletions cut 1 base from V and 6 bases from J, with 13 bases between. CDR3 sequence (DNA): TGTGCCAGCAGCTTAGAGATGCGGGCGGGCAATGAGCAGTTCTTC. Translated, it gives CASSLEMRAGNEQFF.

This sequence joins TRBV30 and TRBJ2-5; 9 bases map to TRBD1. This CDR3 has 13 residues. The germline gives CDR1 GTSNPN, CDR2 SVGIG (reference sequence). Losses at the gene ends were 5 bases for V and 5 bases for J; bases not matched to a gene: 6. The DNA of the CDR3 is TGTGCCTGGGACAGGGGGGTTTCGGAGACCCAGTACTTC. Amino acids: CAWDRGVSETQYF.

This rearrangement joins TRBV27 to TRBJ2-7, with TRBD2 as a possible D gene (5 bases). Trimming left V 3 bases short and J 5 bases short, with 14 bases between. Germline V gene sequence: CDR1 MNHEY, CDR2 SMNVEV (reference sequence). This CDR3 is built from 14 residues. Written as DNA, the CDR3 is TGTGCCAGCAGTTTGTTGGACTCCGAAAACGAGCAGTACTTC. Amino acids: CASSLLDSENEQYF.

CDR3 in amino acids: CASSPVGGYETQYF. CDR3 DNA sequence: TGCGCCAGCAGCCCAGTCGGAGGGTACGAGACCCAGTACTTC. The chain carries TRBV4-1 and TRBJ2-5; D possibly corresponds to TRBD2 (6 bases). V was clipped by 4 bases and J by 5 bases, with 14 bases between them. CDR1 is MGHRA and CDR2 is YSYEKL in the germline V gene. The CDR3 runs to 14 residues.

CDR3 loop: CASSSEPATFYGYTF. The CDR3 DNA sequence: TGTGCCAGCAGCTCCGAACCCGCTACCTTCTATGGCTACACCTTC. The gene calls are TRBV7-8 and TRBJ1-2; D not certain. V was pared by 4 bases and J by 4 bases, with 16 bases between. Germline V gives CDR1 SGHVS, CDR2 FQNEAQ. CDR3 length: 15 amino acids.

The CDR3 DNA sequence: TGTGCCAGTAGTATCCGAACATCGCCCCAAGCTAACTATGGCTACACCTTC. It encodes CASSIRTSPQANYGYTF. This chain uses TRBV19 with TRBJ1-2, with D unresolved. The V end was cut by 3 bases, the J end by 0 bases, with 17 bases between. The germline V gene encodes CDR1 LNHDA and CDR2 SQIVND (reference sequence). The CDR3 extends over 17 amino acids.

The chain links TRBV6-1 to TRBJ2-2; 7 nucleotides line up with TRBD1. The J segment lost 7 bases and the V segment lost 4 bases, leaving 12 bases of the junction unmatched. In germline, CDR1 is MNHNS, CDR2 SASEGT. The CDR3 has 16 residues. The CDR3, as DNA: TGTGCCAGCAGTGCTACACAGGGGCGGTATGGCGGGGAGCTGTTTTTT. Translated: CASSATQGRYGGELFF.

This clone has a single count. The gene calls are TRBV30 and TRBJ1-1, with D hard to call. Trimming pared 5 bases from V and 8 bases from J, leaving 12 bases between. The CDR3 extends over 11 amino acids. Germline-derived CDR1 and CDR2 are GTSNPN and SVGIG (reference sequence). DNA of the CDR3: TGTGCCTGGTCCATCGGGAGGGAAGCTTTCTTT. Translation: CAWSIGREAFF.